The 29 T cell receptor beta chains below were found in one sample sequenced in a study of shared clonotypes between healthy human individuals. The assay was immunoSEQ multiplex PCR, and TCRdb's table has in-frame clones only and misses some. The table shows roughly 650,000 clones, with 90% to 97% occurring only once. CD45RO-negative, CCR7-positively selected cells formed the naive CD8 fraction, excluding terminally differentiated effector memory CD45RA+ cells. Sequencing was done on a sample of naive CD8+ T cells sorted from blood. The receptor source for this set is a woman aged 25 to 39 in good health.

The chain carries TRBV7-9 and TRBJ2-7, with a possible D match to TRBD1 (5 bases). This CDR3 has 13 residues. Germline V gene data show CDR1 as SEHNR and CDR2 as FQNEAQ (reference sequence). With 3 bases removed from V and 6 bases from J, the gap between germline ends came to 12 bases. This chain's CDR3 is CASSFKRGGEQYF. CDR3 nucleotide sequence: TGTGCCAGCAGCTTTAAAAGGGGTGGCGAGCAGTACTTC.

V usage is TRBV11-2 and J usage is TRBJ2-7, with D tentatively TRBD1 (5 bases). Germline-derived CDR1 and CDR2 are SGHAT and FQNNGV. Trimming took 5 bases from V and 1 from J, leaving 9 bases between them. The CDR3 is 13 residues long. CDR3 loop: CASSADTSYEQYF. CDR3 coding DNA: TGTGCCAGCAGCGCGGACACATCCTACGAGCAGTACTTC.

The chain recombines TRBV12-1 with TRBJ1-4. TRBV12-1 is marked as a pseudogene. There are 15 residues in the CDR3. CDR3 amino acids: CASSCPGTTNEKLFF. The CDR3, as DNA: TGTGCCAGCAGTTGCCCCGGGACAACTAATGAAAAACTGTTTTTT.

The chain has TRBV27 and TRBJ2-7, with 12 bases fitting TRBD2. Germline CDR1 MNHEY, CDR2 SMNVEV (reference sequence). Trimming took 2 bases from V and 4 from J; bases not matched to a gene: 3. The CDR3 contains 15 residues. CDR3 loop: CASSLTSGRLYEQYF. The DNA of the CDR3 is TGTGCCAGCAGTTTAACTAGCGGGAGGCTATACGAGCAGTACTTC.

The J gene is TRBJ1-5, the V gene TRBV4-1; possible D gene TRBD1, 6 bases. Germline values: CDR1 MGHRA, CDR2 YSYEKL. Trimming took off 0 bases at V and 5 bases at J, with 26 bases between the two ends. CDR3 length: 20 amino acids. CDR3 bases: TGCGCCAGCAGCCAAGATTTCCCCCCGAACCAAAGGGGGGGACATCAGCCCCAGCATTTT. Translation: CASSQDFPPNQRGGHQPQHF.

The chain employs TRBV27 and TRBJ2-6; no reliable D call. The germline CDR1 and CDR2 sequences are MNHEY and SMNVEV (reference sequence). The CDR3 loop spans 14 amino acids. Trimming cost V 2 bases and J 0 bases, with 2 bases left between them. The CDR3 DNA sequence: TGTGCCAGCAGTTTAATCTCTGGGGCCAACGTCCTGACTTTC. It is translated as CASSLISGANVLTF.

The chain recombines TRBV28 with TRBJ1-5; TRBD1 matches 11 bases. The CDR3 covers 15 residues. Unmatched junction bases numbered 6, after V lost 6 bases and J lost 5 bases. Germline V lookup: CDR1 MDHEN, CDR2 SYDVKM. CDR3: CASSRDRGVYQPQHF. In DNA form, the CDR3 reads TGTGCCAGCAGCCGGGACAGGGGGGTTTATCAGCCCCAGCATTTT.

This rearrangement joins TRBV27 to TRBJ1-1; 7 positions agree with TRBD1. The germline V gene encodes CDR1 MNHEY and CDR2 SMNVEV (reference sequence). J gave up 10 bases and V 3 bases, and 8 bases lay outside the gene matches. The CDR3 has 13 amino acids. The CDR3 is CASSFGTGAGAFF. CDR3 coding DNA: TGTGCCAGCAGTTTCGGTACAGGGGCCGGAGCTTTCTTT.

CDR3 sequence reads: CASSSVRSHTEAFF. The CDR3 DNA sequence: TGTGCCAGCAGTTCCGTGCGTTCCCACACTGAAGCTTTCTTT. V usage is TRBV6-5 and J usage is TRBJ1-1; no clear D gene. Germline values: CDR1 MNHEY, CDR2 SVGAGI. The CDR3 is 14 amino acids. Trimming stripped 4 bases from V and 3 bases from J, with 12 bases between.

The rearrangement uses TRBV7-9 and TRBJ2-2, with TRBD2 matching 10 bases. Germline V CDR1 and CDR2: SEHNR, FQNEAQ (reference sequence). V shed 8 bases, J shed 0 bases, and the junction held 12 bases outside the gene matches. The CDR3 covers 18 residues. CDR3 DNA: TGTGCCAGCTCAACTACCCGGCTAGCGGGGGCGAACACCGGGGAGCTGTTTTTT. Translation gives CASSTTRLAGANTGELFF.

Worth noting for this clone: Other DNA sequences in this sample translate to the same CDR3. The chain employs TRBV27 and TRBJ2-7; 8 bases agree with TRBD1. This CDR3 region has 13 residues. The V and J ends lost 5 bases and 4 bases, in that order; junction bases with no gene match: 4. CDR1 and CDR2 (germline): MNHEY, SMNVEV (reference sequence). CDR3 region: CASSHGQGYEQYF. CDR3 nucleotide sequence: TGTGCCAGCAGTCACGGACAGGGATACGAGCAGTACTTC.

This clone appeared a single time. The chain is built from TRBV4-1 and TRBJ2-7, with 7 bases lining up with TRBD2. Germline trimming cut 4 bases from V and 3 bases from J; bases unmatched to any gene: 12. The CDR3 extends over 16 amino acids. Germline V gene lookup returns CDR1 MGHRA and CDR2 YSYEKL. The chain's CDR3 is CASSPARGSSFYEQYF. CDR3 bases: TGCGCCAGCAGCCCGGCGCGCGGGAGCAGTTTCTACGAGCAGTACTTC.

V usage is TRBV28 and J usage is TRBJ2-5; 11 bases fit TRBD2. The CDR3 is made up of 15 amino acids. Germline CDR1 and CDR2: MDHEN and SYDVKM. After removal of 3 bases from V and 1 base from J, the junction contained 1 base not matched to a gene. In DNA form, the CDR3 reads TGTGCCAGCAGTTTTACTAGCGGGAGCCAAGAGACCCAGTACTTC. Translating it yields CASSFTSGSQETQYF.

The table lists this clone with a count of one. The chain employs TRBV27 and TRBJ2-7, with a possible D match to TRBD2 (5 bases). Trimming took off 5 bases at V and 3 bases at J, with 14 bases between the two ends. The V gene's germline CDR1 is MNHEY and CDR2 SMNVEV (reference sequence). This CDR3 has 14 residues. Here the CDR3 DNA reads TGTGCCAGCAGTGCTACTAGGGAACTCTACGAGCAGTACTTC. Translating gives CASSATRELYEQYF.

CDR3 nucleotide sequence: TGTGCCAGCAGCTTAGCCGAGCAGGGGTTCCACGAGCAGTACTTC. This gives the protein CASSLAEQGFHEQYF. The V and J genes are TRBV7-8 and TRBJ2-7; tentative D call: TRBD1 (6 bases). The germline V and J ends were trimmed by 0 bases and 5 bases, with 14 bases remaining between them. The length of the CDR3 is 15 residues. Germline V gene sequence: CDR1 SGHVS, CDR2 FQNEAQ.

The chain joins TRBV6-5 to TRBJ2-7; D is unclear. The CDR3 loop spans 13 amino acids. Trimming left V 3 bases short and J 3 bases short, with 9 bases between. Germline loops: CDR1 MNHEY, CDR2 SVGAGI. The chain's CDR3 is CASSYQSDYEQYF. The CDR3 DNA follows: TGTGCCAGCAGTTATCAGTCCGACTACGAGCAGTACTTC.

The V call is TRBV28, the J call TRBJ2-3, with 14 bases identical to TRBD2. Per the germline V gene, CDR1 is MDHEN and CDR2 is SYDVKM. The CDR3 runs 18 residues. The ends lost 6 bases at V and 0 bases at J; junction bases unmatched: 8. This CDR3 reads CASSVGLAGGTSTDTQYF. The DNA of the CDR3 is TGTGCCAGCAGCGTCGGACTAGCGGGAGGTACTAGCACAGATACGCAGTATTTT.

This chain uses TRBV27 with TRBJ1-5; D is uncertain. V was clipped by 2 bases and J by 2 bases, with 7 bases between them. Germline V gene data show CDR1 as MNHEY and CDR2 as SMNVEV (reference sequence). There are 14 residues in the CDR3. The CDR3 reads CASSLNGRNQPQHF. The CDR3 region has the DNA TGTGCCAGCAGTTTAAACGGACGCAATCAGCCCCAGCATTTT.

This clone appeared a single time. The chain couples TRBV27 to TRBJ2-7, with 10 bases aligning to TRBD1. This CDR3 spans 14 amino acids. Germline CDR1 MNHEY, CDR2 SMNVEV (reference sequence). J gave up 6 bases and V 3 bases, and 5 bases lay outside the gene matches. CDR3 region: CASSFDRGRSEQYF. The CDR3 DNA follows: TGTGCCAGCAGTTTTGACAGGGGGCGTAGCGAGCAGTACTTC.

The chain recombines TRBV2 with TRBJ2-3, with 7 bases aligning to TRBD2. J lost 2 bases, V lost 4 bases, and 6 bases had no gene match. Germline V gene sequence: CDR1 SNHLY, CDR2 FYNNEI. This CDR3 has 15 residues. CDR3: CASSGLREVTDTQYF. In DNA, the CDR3 is TGTGCCAGCAGTGGGTTACGGGAGGTCACAGATACGCAGTATTTT.

V gene TRBV14 combines with J gene TRBJ1-1, with TRBD1 as a possible D gene (6 bases). Trimming pared 4 bases from V and 4 bases from J, leaving 7 bases between. The CDR3 is 12 amino acids. Germline CDR1 SGHDN, CDR2 FVKESK. CDR3 nucleotide sequence: TGTGCCAGCAGCCCGGACAGCACTGAAGCTTTCTTT. Amino acid sequence: CASSPDSTEAFF.

The chain couples TRBV27 to TRBJ2-7; 8 bases map to TRBD1. Trimming at V came to 6 bases and at J to 7 bases, leaving 8 bases not matched to a gene. Germline CDR1 MNHEY, CDR2 SMNVEV (reference sequence). The CDR3 has 13 amino acids. The DNA of the CDR3 is TGTGCCAGCAGAAGGACAGGGTTGGATGAGCAGTACTTC. Translated, it gives CASRRTGLDEQYF.

In its sample, this clone was seen once. The rearrangement uses TRBV30 and TRBJ1-1; D unclear. The CDR3 sequence is 14 residues long. Germline lookup yields CDR1 GTSNPN and CDR2 SVGIG (reference sequence). The V gene lost 0 bases and the J gene lost 5 bases, with 13 bases spanning the gap. In DNA, the CDR3 is TGTGCCTGGAGTGTACAAAGGGAATTAACTGAAGCTTTCTTT. Translated: CAWSVQRELTEAFF.

The gene calls are TRBV27 and TRBJ2-7, with D tentatively TRBD2 (5 bases). CDR1 and CDR2 from the germline V gene are MNHEY and SMNVEV (reference sequence). V was pared by 4 bases and J by 5 bases, with 6 bases between. The CDR3 has 11 residues. The CDR3 DNA follows: TGTGCCAGCAGTTACGGGAACGAGCAGTACTTC. Amino acids: CASSYGNEQYF.

V is TRBV19 and J is TRBJ2-1, with 7 bases identical to TRBD2. Germline assignment: CDR1 LNHDA and CDR2 SQIVND (reference sequence). Trimming cost V 5 bases and J 8 bases; bases outside gene matches: 9. The CDR3 length is 14 residues. This chain's CDR3 is CASSASGTGYEQFF. The CDR3 bases are TGTGCCAGTAGTGCGAGCGGGACTGGCTATGAGCAGTTCTTC.

The chain is built from TRBV25-1 and TRBJ1-1; no definite D call. Per the germline V gene, CDR1 is MGHDK and CDR2 is SYGVNS. V lost 5 bases to trimming and J lost 8 bases, with 9 bases between them. CDR3 size: 11 residues. The CDR3: CASSFVGEAFF. DNA of the CDR3: TGTGCCAGCAGTTTTGTGGGGGAAGCTTTCTTT.

The V and J genes are TRBV28 and TRBJ1-1; D not resolved. The CDR3 totals 13 residues. Germline V gives CDR1 MDHEN, CDR2 SYDVKM. V was trimmed by 1 base and J by 0 bases, leaving 3 bases between them. The CDR3 sequence is CASSLYVNTEAFF. The CDR3 DNA reads TGTGCCAGCAGTTTATATGTGAACACTGAAGCTTTCTTT.

Here the CDR3 DNA reads TGTGCCAGCAGCTTAGAGGGCTACAATGAGCAGTTCTTC. Translated: CASSLEGYNEQFF. The chain couples TRBV11-2 to TRBJ2-1; no clear D gene. Trimming cost V 0 bases and J 3 bases, with 3 bases left between them. Germline assignment: CDR1 SGHAT and CDR2 FQNNGV. The CDR3 loop spans 13 amino acids.

CDR3 bases: TGTGCCAGTCGTGGGTGGGGGACTGAAGCTTTCTTT. Translated, it gives CASRGWGTEAFF. This chain joins TRBV19 and TRBJ1-1, with a tentative D call TRBD1 (5 bases). V shed 8 bases and J shed 5 bases, with 12 bases lying between them. Looked up from germline, CDR1 is LNHDA and CDR2 is SQIVND (reference sequence). The length of the CDR3 is 12 residues.